The 13 T cell receptor beta chains presented below share a single source sample, sequenced in a study of T cell repertoires in ileal Crohn's disease. Here immunoSEQ multiplex PCR was the method, and the copy in TCRdb shows in-frame clones only, minus some. The repertoire has over 14,000 clones, 80% of them found once; the top ten carry around 4.2%. The sample was ileal tissue. These receptors were taken from an adult with Crohn's disease.

The chain has TRBV6-1 and TRBJ1-5; D possibly corresponds to TRBD1 (5 bases). CDR3 size: 15 residues. V was trimmed by 1 base and J by 2 bases, leaving 9 bases between them. Germline CDR1 is MNHNS and CDR2 is SASEGT. The CDR3 spells CASSEGIRGNQPQHF. CDR3 bases: TGTGCCAGCAGTGAAGGTATCAGGGGCAATCAGCCCCAGCATTTT.

The rearrangement joins TRBV5-4 to TRBJ2-6; TRBD2 aligns across 7 bases. The J segment lost 2 bases and the V segment lost 3 bases, leaving 5 bases of the junction unmatched. This CDR3 region has 16 residues. Germline V gene data show CDR1 as SGHNT and CDR2 as YYREEE (reference sequence). The DNA of the CDR3 is TGTGCCAGCAGCTCCAAAGCGGGACCTGGGGCCAACGTCCTGACTTTC. This gives the protein CASSSKAGPGANVLTF.

The CDR3 DNA follows: TGCGCCAGCAGCTTGCGGCTAGCGGGGGGGGACGCCGGGGAGCTGTTTTTT. It specifies CASSLRLAGGDAGELFF. The rearrangement links TRBV5-1 to TRBJ2-2; 12 bases align to TRBD2. The CDR3 is 17 amino acids. Germline trimming cut 1 base from V and 6 bases from J; bases unmatched to any gene: 7. Germline-derived CDR1 and CDR2 are SGHRS and YFSETQ.

V gene TRBV9 combines with J gene TRBJ2-2, with D possibly matching TRBD2 (6 bases). V was trimmed by 7 bases and J by 6 bases, leaving 34 bases between them. The CDR3 is made up of 20 amino acids. Germline V gives CDR1 SGDLS, CDR2 YYNGEE. CDR3 sequence (DNA): TGTGCCAGCCCCGTAACCCCCTCTAGCGAGGCGGGGAACGGCCCCGGGGAGCTGTTTTTT. Amino acids: CASPVTPSSEAGNGPGELFF.

This clone was seen a single time. The rearrangement links TRBV9 to TRBJ2-3; TRBD2 agrees at 13 bases. CDR3 length: 18 amino acids. Trimming removed 0 bases from V and 4 bases from J; junction bases left unmatched: 8. Germline values: CDR1 SGDLS, CDR2 YYNGEE. The CDR3 sequence: CASSVGVGTSGAADTQYF. The CDR3 nucleotides are TGTGCCAGCAGCGTAGGGGTGGGGACTAGCGGGGCAGCAGATACGCAGTATTTT.

This chain links TRBV5-1 with TRBJ1-1, with 9 bases lining up with TRBD1. Trimming cost V 4 bases and J 2 bases; bases outside gene matches: 6. The CDR3 spans 15 residues. Germline V lookup: CDR1 SGHRS, CDR2 YFSETQ. The CDR3 DNA reads as TGCGCCAGCAGCAGGGACAGGGCTAGAAACACTGAAGCTTTCTTT. The encoded protein is CASSRDRARNTEAFF.

V gene TRBV19 combines with J gene TRBJ1-5; a possible D gene is TRBD1 (6 bases). The V end was cut by 3 bases, the J end by 7 bases, with 10 bases between. The CDR3 is made up of 13 amino acids. From germline, CDR1 is LNHDA and CDR2 SQIVND (reference sequence). CDR3 protein: CASSIVQGQPQHF. The CDR3 DNA is TGTGCCAGTAGTATCGTCCAGGGGCAGCCCCAGCATTTT.

The rearrangement links TRBV5-1 to TRBJ1-1; D is unclear. This CDR3 comprises 15 residues. Germline CDR1 SGHRS, CDR2 YFSETQ. The V gene lost 0 bases and the J gene lost 2 bases, with 11 bases spanning the gap. In DNA, the CDR3 is TGCGCCAGCAGCTTGGCCGAGGAGGGAAACACTGAAGCTTTCTTT. Its protein is CASSLAEEGNTEAFF.

Remarks on this clone: This sample includes further DNA sequences coding for the same CDR3. The chain has TRBV7-2 and TRBJ1-1; D remains ambiguous. The V gene's germline CDR1 is SGHTA and CDR2 FQGNSA. The CDR3 runs to 14 residues. Trimming took 1 base from V and 0 from J, leaving 6 bases between them. The chain's CDR3 is CASSLETMNTEAFF. The DNA of the CDR3 is TGTGCCAGCAGCTTAGAGACTATGAACACTGAAGCTTTCTTT.

J is TRBJ2-1 and V is TRBV27, with D perhaps matching TRBD2 (5 bases). The length of the CDR3 is 17 residues. Germline CDR1 reads MNHEY; CDR2 reads SMNVEV (reference sequence). V was pared by 5 bases and J by 0 bases, with 17 bases between. The DNA for the CDR3 is TGTGCCAGCAGTACCTTTTGGACTTTCAGCTCCTACAATGAGCAGTTCTTC. This encodes CASSTFWTFSSYNEQFF.

V usage is TRBV29-1 and J usage is TRBJ1-5; the match to TRBD1 covers 8 bases. The CDR3 covers 11 residues. CDR1 is SQVTM, CDR2 ANQGSEA, per germline. V dropped 8 bases and J dropped 7; count of bases not matched to a gene: 4. CDR3: CSPGQVQPQHF. For the CDR3, the DNA is TGCAGCCCGGGACAGGTCCAGCCCCAGCATTTT. Drawing the rest from reference TRBV29-1 and TRBJ1-5, the complete variable domain is SAVISQKPSRDICQRGTSLTIQCQVDSQVTMMFWYRQQPGQSLTLIATANQGSEATYESGFVIDKFPISRPNLTFSTLTVSNMSPEDSSIYLCSPGQVQPQHFGDGTRLSIL.

This chain links TRBV27 with TRBJ2-3; D remains ambiguous. Deletions cut 2 bases from V and 6 bases from J, with 9 bases between. CDR3 length: 13 amino acids. CDR1 MNHEY and CDR2 SMNVEV come from the germline V gene (reference sequence). The CDR3, as DNA: TGTGCCAGCAGTTTAGTGGCTGCCGATACGCAGTATTTT. As protein: CASSLVAADTQYF.

This clone showed up just once. V is TRBV9 and J is TRBJ1-2, with D possibly TRBD1 on 5 matching bases. The CDR3 extends over 15 amino acids. Germline V lookup: CDR1 SGDLS, CDR2 YYNGEE. Between the trimmed V and J ends, which lost 3 bases and 7 bases, there was a span of 19 bases. For the CDR3, the DNA is TGTGCCAGCAGCGCACCCCGGGACTCCGGATCTGGCTACACCTTC. Its protein product is CASSAPRDSGSGYTF.